What follows is one T cell receptor beta chain and its context. Its antigen is undetermined. The data belong to a study of monozygotic twins with cystic fibrosis. Method: immunoSEQ multiplex PCR; TCRdb's copy keeps in-frame clones and lacks some. The table records about 35,000 clones, approximately 72% of them present only once. Study-level points and caveats: Monozygotic CF twin pairs shared significantly more nucleotide-identical clonotypes than unrelated CF individuals did. No link emerged between shared CDR3 counts and age, concordance or severity. Clonality was generally low (median around 0.009), higher in the most severe patients. V usage most resembled the co-twin in 13 of 16 pairs.

The clonotype originates from a girl aged 5 to 17 with cystic fibrosis. Sequenced material: blood.

In DNA form, the CDR3 reads TGTGCCAGCAGAGGACAGGGGGTTACTCAGCCCCAGCATTTT. This sequence encodes CASRGQGVTQPQHF. The J gene is TRBJ1-5, the V gene TRBV6-6; 10 bases align to TRBD1. CDR1 is MNHNY, CDR2 SVGAGI, per germline (reference sequence). This CDR3 has 14 residues. V shed 6 bases and J 6 bases; nucleotides not matched to a gene: 5.